One and the same sample provided the 25 T cell receptor beta chains below, sequenced in a study of beta chain features in type 1 diabetes. The entirety of the isolated RNA underwent reverse transcription, so expressed TCRB transcripts were sequenced. Sequenced by immunoSEQ multiplex PCR; TCRdb stores in-frame clones only, minus some. The profile shows a few hundred thousand clones, roughly 31% of them singletons. Material: naive CD4+ T cells from blood. The source of these receptors is a man younger than 35 in good health.

The rearrangement links TRBV2 to TRBJ2-1, with unresolved D. V dropped 3 bases and J dropped 9 bases, with 9 bases sitting between them. CDR1 is SNHLY and CDR2 is FYNNEI in the germline V gene. This CDR3 is built from 12 residues. The CDR3 DNA follows: TGTGCCAGCAGTGAGTTGGACCGTGAGCAGTTCTTC. It is translated as CASSELDREQFF.

V usage is TRBV29-1 and J usage is TRBJ1-1; 7 bases line up with TRBD1. The CDR3 has 13 amino acids. Germline CDR1 and CDR2: SQVTM and ANQGSEA. V trimming: 7 bases; J trimming: 7 bases; junction bases outside the gene matches: 12. CDR3: CSAQGPGGGEAFF. The CDR3 nucleotides are TGCAGCGCCCAGGGTCCAGGGGGTGGTGAAGCTTTCTTT. The whole variable domain, remainder taken from reference TRBV29-1 and TRBJ1-1, is SAVISQKPSRDICQRGTSLTIQCQVDSQVTMMFWYRQQPGQSLTLIATANQGSEATYESGFVIDKFPISRPNLTFSTLTVSNMSPEDSSIYLCSAQGPGGGEAFFGQGTRLTVV.

V is TRBV19 and J is TRBJ2-7, with D uncertain. CDR1 and CDR2 (germline): LNHDA, SQIVND (reference sequence). The V end was cut by 6 bases, the J end by 1 base, with 19 bases between. This CDR3 spans 16 amino acids. For the CDR3, the DNA is TGTGCCAGTAGCCGATCTGGATCACTTCGGTCCTACGAGCAGTACTTC. Protein sequence: CASSRSGSLRSYEQYF.

The rearrangement links TRBV5-1 to TRBJ2-1, with TRBD2 identical over 10 bases. This CDR3 contains 16 residues. Germline V gives CDR1 SGHRS, CDR2 YFSETQ. J was trimmed by 4 bases and V by 0 bases; bases with no gene match: 4. The CDR3 sequence is CASSLVLAGAYNEQFF. The CDR3 region has the DNA TGCGCCAGCAGCTTGGTGCTAGCGGGAGCTTACAATGAGCAGTTCTTC.

This chain joins TRBV7-9 and TRBJ2-7; TRBD1 aligns across 8 bases. The CDR3 contains 14 residues. V shed 6 bases, J shed 3 bases, and the junction held 7 bases outside the gene matches. Looked up from germline, CDR1 is SEHNR and CDR2 is FQNEAQ (reference sequence). This CDR3 reads CASSSYRGIYEQYF. In nucleotides, the CDR3 is TGTGCCAGCAGTTCCTACAGGGGGATCTACGAGCAGTACTTC.

The table lists this clone with a few counts. This sequence joins TRBV12-5 and TRBJ2-7; D not certain. The V end lost 5 bases, the J end lost 2 bases, and 19 bases lay between the germline ends. The CDR3 totals 16 residues. The germline CDR1 and CDR2 sequences are LGHNT and FRNRAP. CDR3 bases: TGTGCTAGTGGTCGGATAGGCTCGGTATCAACCTACGAGCAGTACTTC. This encodes CASGRIGSVSTYEQYF.

The rearrangement links TRBV7-2 to TRBJ2-4; 8 bases map to TRBD1. Germline assignment: CDR1 SGHTA and CDR2 FQGNSA. The CDR3 is 16 residues long. After removal of 3 bases from V and 2 bases from J, the junction contained 6 bases not matched to a gene. The CDR3 nucleotides are TGTGCCAGCAGCTTTTCAGGGGGCGTAACCAAAAACATTCAGTACTTC. Residues: CASSFSGGVTKNIQYF.

The chain links TRBV7-9 to TRBJ2-1; no firm D call. Trimming shortened V by 7 bases and J by 1 base, and 8 bases separated the two germline ends. The germline CDR1 and CDR2 sequences are SEHNR and FQNEAQ (reference sequence). The CDR3 runs 13 residues. The CDR3 spells CASTLGSYNEQFF. The CDR3 coding sequence is TGTGCCAGCACCCTGGGGTCCTACAATGAGCAGTTCTTC.

This clone has more than one count but fewer than ten. This chain links TRBV11-2 with TRBJ2-1, with 15 bases that match TRBD2. J gave up 7 bases and V 8 bases, and 3 bases lay outside the gene matches. This CDR3 is 14 amino acids long. Germline CDR1 and CDR2: SGHAT and FQNNGV. The CDR3 DNA is TGTGCCAGCTTCGGGACTAGCGGGAGGAATGAGCAGTTCTTC. Its protein is CASFGTSGRNEQFF.

This clone was observed a few times. This chain connects TRBV28 to TRBJ2-1; unclear D gene. Germline CDR1 and CDR2: MDHEN and SYDVKM. This CDR3 has 13 amino acids. Deletions cut 7 bases from V and 5 bases from J, with 12 bases between. The CDR3 is CASIAIANNEQFF. The CDR3 DNA reads as TGTGCCAGCATCGCAATCGCCAACAATGAGCAGTTCTTC.

The V and J genes are TRBV28 and TRBJ2-7; D not resolved. This CDR3 is built from 11 residues. V was pared by 5 bases and J by 4 bases, with 6 bases between. The V gene's germline CDR1 is MDHEN and CDR2 SYDVKM. The chain's CDR3 is CASSREYEQYF. The CDR3 DNA reads TGTGCCAGCAGTCGTGAGTACGAGCAGTACTTC. The full variable domain, in which reference TRBV28 and TRBJ2-7 provide the parts outside the CDR3, is DVKVTQSSRYLVKRTGEKVFLECVQDMDHENMFWYRQDPGLGLRLIYFSYDVKMKEKGDIPEGYSVSREKKERFSLILESASTNQTSMYLCASSREYEQYFGPGTRLTVT.

The V gene is TRBV7-8, the J gene TRBJ2-7; D is undetermined. Trimming removed 6 bases at V and 6 bases at J, with 18 bases between. CDR1 is SGHVS, CDR2 FQNEAQ, per germline. CDR3 size: 14 residues. DNA for the CDR3: TGTGCCAGCAGTTGGTCCCGAAACTCTGGCGAGCAGTACTTC. Its protein is CASSWSRNSGEQYF.

The V gene is TRBV7-3, the J gene TRBJ2-6; D ambiguous. Trimming pared 2 bases from V and 0 bases from J, leaving 8 bases between. This CDR3 has 16 residues. The germline CDR1 and CDR2 sequences are SGHTA and FQGTGA. The CDR3 DNA follows: TGTGCCAGCAGCTTAGTAGGGAACTCTGGGGCCAACGTCCTGACTTTC. As protein: CASSLVGNSGANVLTF. Full variable domain (rest looked up from reference TRBV7-3 and TRBJ2-6): GAGVSQTPSNKVTEKGKYVELRCDPISGHTALYWYRQSLGQGPEFLIYFQGTGAADDSGLPNDRFFAVRPEGSVSTLKIQRTERGDSAVYLCASSLVGNSGANVLTFGAGSRLTVL.

This chain joins TRBV18 and TRBJ2-2; the D call may be TRBD1 or TRBD2 (5 bases each). V was trimmed by 6 bases and J by 3 bases, leaving 11 bases between them. Germline-derived CDR1 and CDR2 are KGHSH and LQKENI. This CDR3 comprises 14 residues. CDR3 coding DNA: TGTGCCAGCTCCGGGACGCCCGACACCGGGGAGCTGTTTTTT. Amino acid sequence: CASSGTPDTGELFF.

This clone appeared a few times. J is TRBJ2-2 and V is TRBV7-2; D not certain. The CDR3 spans 13 residues. Germline loops: CDR1 SGHTA, CDR2 FQGNSA. Between the trimmed V and J ends, which lost 4 bases and 4 bases, there was a span of 7 bases. CDR3 bases: TGTGCCAGCAGCTCTAGAGGCACCGGGGAGCTGTTTTTT. As protein: CASSSRGTGELFF.

A remark on this clone: This sample includes further DNA sequences coding for the same CDR3. This chain joins TRBV29-1 and TRBJ2-7; possibly TRBD1 for D (5 bases). The germline gives CDR1 SQVTM, CDR2 ANQGSEA. The CDR3 is 12 residues long. V gave up 4 bases and J gave up 1 base, with 8 bases separating them. The CDR3 loop reads CSVGPGSYEQYF. As DNA, the CDR3 is TGCAGCGTTGGTCCAGGGTCCTACGAGCAGTACTTC.

This clone has a handful of counts. The V and J genes are TRBV9 and TRBJ1-1; 8 bases line up with TRBD1. This CDR3 contains 15 residues. The germline gives CDR1 SGDLS, CDR2 YYNGEE. V lost 0 bases and J lost 2; bases outside the gene matches: 3. The CDR3 reads CASSVVGTGNTEAFF. In nucleotides, the CDR3 is TGTGCCAGCAGCGTAGTAGGGACAGGAAACACTGAAGCTTTCTTT.

CDR3 amino acids: CASSRDRDSTDTQYF. The CDR3 DNA sequence: TGTGCCAGCAGCCGAGACCGGGACAGCACAGATACGCAGTATTTT. The chain recombines TRBV4-2 with TRBJ2-3; D may correspond to TRBD1 or TRBD2 (5 bases each). The V end was cut by 4 bases, the J end by 0 bases, with 11 bases between. The CDR3 spans 15 residues. The germline gives CDR1 LGHNA, CDR2 YNFKEQ.

The sample holds a few counts of this clone. J is TRBJ2-5 and V is TRBV5-6, with unresolved D. With 4 bases removed from V and 3 bases from J, the gap between germline ends came to 16 bases. The germline CDR1 and CDR2 sequences are SGHDT and YYEEEE. This CDR3 is 15 amino acids long. CDR3 loop: CASSMGSGVKETQYF. CDR3 sequence (DNA): TGTGCCAGCAGCATGGGATCTGGAGTTAAAGAGACCCAGTACTTC.

This clone was detected only a few times. V and J are TRBV4-2 and TRBJ2-1; 9 bases are a match to TRBD2. This CDR3 has 16 residues. Trimming took 0 bases from V and 8 from J; bases not matched to a gene: 8. Looked up from germline, CDR1 is LGHNA and CDR2 is YNFKEQ. CDR3 DNA sequence: TGTGCCAGCAGCCAAGATGGAATAGCGGGAGTGGATGAGCAGTTCTTC. Its translation: CASSQDGIAGVDEQFF.

Details on this clone: This same CDR3 is encoded by further DNA sequences in the sample. The J gene is TRBJ2-3, the V gene TRBV5-1; the D is unclear. The CDR3 sequence is 14 residues long. Germline CDR1 SGHRS, CDR2 YFSETQ. V was cut by 4 bases and J by 0 bases, with 9 bases left in between. CDR3 amino acids: CASSLRGSTDTQYF. The CDR3 coding sequence is TGCGCCAGCAGCCTCCGCGGTAGCACAGATACGCAGTATTTT.

The chain couples TRBV4-3 to TRBJ2-7; 14 bases line up with TRBD2. Germline assignment: CDR1 LGHNA and CDR2 YSLEER. V lost 0 bases to trimming and J lost 7 bases; unmatched junction nucleotides: 20. The CDR3 has 21 amino acids. The chain's CDR3 is CASSQESGAGLAGVGSGEQYF. For the CDR3, the DNA is TGCGCCAGCAGCCAAGAGTCTGGCGCGGGACTAGCGGGAGTGGGGTCCGGGGAGCAGTACTTC.

This clone was found a few times. The gene calls are TRBV18 and TRBJ1-2; D may be TRBD1 (6 bases). Germline V gene data show CDR1 as KGHSH and CDR2 as LQKENI. V shed 5 bases and J shed 5 bases, with 12 bases lying between them. The CDR3 loop spans 13 amino acids. The CDR3 here is CASSSGHRYGYTF. In DNA form, the CDR3 reads TGTGCCAGCTCATCGGGACACCGGTATGGCTACACCTTC.

The chain combines TRBV2 with TRBJ2-5; D is ambiguous. Trimming took off 4 bases at V and 1 base at J, with 13 bases between the two ends. Per germline, CDR1 SNHLY and CDR2 FYNNEI. CDR3 size: 15 residues. The CDR3 coding sequence is TGTGCCAGCAGTGTGACCCGGCACGTCCAAGAGACCCAGTACTTC. This gives the protein CASSVTRHVQETQYF.

This clone was recorded many times. The V call is TRBV13, the J call TRBJ2-6; D remains ambiguous. Trimming pared 5 bases from V and 1 base from J, leaving 6 bases between. Germline V gene sequence: CDR1 PRHDT, CDR2 FYEKMQ (reference sequence). This CDR3 region has 14 residues. The CDR3 loop is CASSMRSGANVLTF. The CDR3 DNA reads as TGTGCCAGCAGCATGCGATCTGGGGCCAACGTCCTGACTTTC.